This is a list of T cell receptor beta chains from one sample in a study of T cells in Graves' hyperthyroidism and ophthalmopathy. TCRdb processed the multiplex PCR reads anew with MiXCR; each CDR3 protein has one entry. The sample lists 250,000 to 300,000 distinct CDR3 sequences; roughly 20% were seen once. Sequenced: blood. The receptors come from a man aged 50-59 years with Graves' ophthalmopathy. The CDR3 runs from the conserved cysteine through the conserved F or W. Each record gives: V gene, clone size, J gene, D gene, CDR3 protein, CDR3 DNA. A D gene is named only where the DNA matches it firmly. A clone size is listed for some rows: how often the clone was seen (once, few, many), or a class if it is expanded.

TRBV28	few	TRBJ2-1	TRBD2	CASSLLAGGVNEQFF	TGTGCCAGCAGTTTATTAGCGGGAGGGGTAAATGAGCAGTTCTTC
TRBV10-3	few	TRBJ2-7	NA	CASSEYSVLYEQYF	TGTGCCAGCAGTGAATATTCAGTACTCTACGAGCAGTACTTC
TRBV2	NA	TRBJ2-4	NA	CASKPGPSFIQYF	TGTGCCAGCAAACCGGGCCCATCCTTTATTCAGTACTTC
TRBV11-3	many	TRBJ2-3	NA	CASSSPGQVNTQYF	TGTGCCAGCAGCTCCCCTGGCCAGGTGAATACGCAGTATTTT
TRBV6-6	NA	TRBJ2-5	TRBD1	CASSYTETGGLKTQYF	TGTGCCAGCAGTTACACCGAGACAGGGGGCTTAAAGACCCAGTACTTC
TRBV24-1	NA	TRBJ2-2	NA	CATSDLQQNTGELFF	TGTGCCACCAGTGATTTGCAACAGAACACCGGGGAGCTGTTTTTT
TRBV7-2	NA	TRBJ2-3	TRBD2	CASSQERLAGVLDTQYF	TGCGCCAGCAGCCAAGAACGGCTAGCGGGCGTCTTAGATACGCAGTATTTT
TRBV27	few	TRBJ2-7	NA	CASSPSDYLLIYEQYF	TGTGCCAGCAGCCCGTCGGACTACTTATTGATCTACGAGCAGTACTTC
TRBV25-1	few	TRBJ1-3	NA	CASRTTGSGNTIYF	TGTGCCAGCAGGACAACAGGCTCTGGAAACACCATATATTTT
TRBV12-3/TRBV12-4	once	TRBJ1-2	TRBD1	CASSPAAGGIPTF	TGTGCCAGCAGCCCTGCGGCAGGGGGAATCCCCACCTTC
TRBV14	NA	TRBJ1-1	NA	CASSQTEMNTEAFF	TGTGCCAGCAGCCAAACAGAAATGAACACTGAAGCTTTCTTT
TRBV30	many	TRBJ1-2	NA	CAWSGRSRGYTF	TGTGCCTGGAGTGGGAGGAGCCGGGGCTACACCTTC
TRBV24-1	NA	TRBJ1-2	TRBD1	CAAGDRDRNYGYTF	TGTGCCGCCGGCGACAGGGACCGAAACTATGGCTACACCTTC
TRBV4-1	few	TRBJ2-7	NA	CASSQDFGHYEQYF	TGCGCCAGCAGCCAAGACTTCGGCCACTACGAGCAGTACTTC
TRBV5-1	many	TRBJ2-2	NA	CASSLRNTGELFF	TGCGCCAGCAGCTTGCGGAACACCGGGGAGCTGTTTTTT
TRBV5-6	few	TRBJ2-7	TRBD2	CASRLGGSGTYEQYF	TGTGCCAGCAGGCTCGGGGGGAGCGGCACCTACGAGCAGTACTTC
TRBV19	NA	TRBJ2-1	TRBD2	CASSFSGSIGNEQFF	TGTGCCAGTAGCTTTAGCGGGAGTATCGGAAATGAGCAGTTCTTC
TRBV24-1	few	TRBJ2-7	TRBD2	CATSEGPGLVSYEQYF	TGTGCCACCAGTGAGGGCCCCGGACTAGTCTCCTACGAGCAGTACTTC
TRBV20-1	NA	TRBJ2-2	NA	CSAGQWGTGELFF	TGCAGTGCTGGGCAGTGGGGCACCGGGGAGCTGTTTTTT
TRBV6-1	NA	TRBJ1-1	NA	CASSETGKTEAFF	TGTGCCAGCAGCGAAACAGGGAAGACTGAAGCTTTCTTT
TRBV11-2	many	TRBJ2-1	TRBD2	CASIITSGSSLNEQFF	TGTGCCAGCATCATAACTAGCGGGAGTAGTTTAAATGAGCAGTTCTTC
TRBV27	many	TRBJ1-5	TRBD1	CASSPFRQGNQPQHF	TGTGCCAGCAGTCCCTTCCGACAGGGGAATCAGCCCCAGCATTTT
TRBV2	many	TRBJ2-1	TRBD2	CASSSGGGGSYNEQFF	TGTGCCAGCAGCTCTGGGGGGGGGGGGTCCTACAATGAGCAGTTCTTC
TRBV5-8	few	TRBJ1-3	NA	CASSLRPTATGNTIYF	TGTGCCAGCAGCTTACGACCGACAGCCACTGGAAACACCATATATTTT
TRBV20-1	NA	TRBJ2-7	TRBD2	CSARDLLAESSYEQYF	TGCAGTGCTAGAGACCTGCTAGCGGAAAGCTCCTACGAGCAGTACTTC
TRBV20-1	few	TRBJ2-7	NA	CSARKSSAYEQYF	TGCAGTGCTAGAAAAAGCTCTGCCTACGAGCAGTACTTC
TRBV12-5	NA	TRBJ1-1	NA	CASGSYYSGTTKPEAFF	TGTGCTAGTGGTTCCTATTACTCCGGGACTACCAAGCCTGAAGCTTTCTTT
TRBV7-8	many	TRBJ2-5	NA	CASSSKARVQETQYF	TGTGCCAGCAGCTCAAAGGCCAGGGTCCAAGAGACCCAGTACTTC
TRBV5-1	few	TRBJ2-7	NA	CASSPPGMGDEQYF	TGCGCCAGCAGCCCGCCGGGGATGGGCGACGAGCAGTACTTC
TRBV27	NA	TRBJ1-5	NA	CASSLVGYDQPQHF	TGTGCCAGCAGTCTCGTGGGATACGATCAGCCCCAGCATTTT
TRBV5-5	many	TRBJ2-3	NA	CASSLTSFGTDTQYF	TGTGCCAGCAGCTTGACTAGCTTCGGCACAGATACGCAGTATTTT
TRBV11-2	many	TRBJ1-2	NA	CASSLDRERAYGYTF	TGTGCCAGCAGCTTAGATCGGGAGAGGGCCTATGGCTACACCTTC
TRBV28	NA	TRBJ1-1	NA	CASSLRFVRRNTEAFF	TGTGCCAGCAGTTTGAGGTTTGTAAGGCGAAACACTGAAGCTTTCTTT
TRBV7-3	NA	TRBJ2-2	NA	CASSFGHNTGELFF	TGTGCCAGCAGCTTCGGACACAACACCGGGGAGCTGTTTTTT
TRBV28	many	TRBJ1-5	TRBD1	CASHKTGSNNQPQHF	TGTGCCAGCCATAAGACAGGGTCGAACAATCAGCCCCAGCATTTT
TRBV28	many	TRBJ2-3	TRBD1	CASTTGADTQYF	TGTGCCAGCACAACAGGGGCGGATACGCAGTATTTT
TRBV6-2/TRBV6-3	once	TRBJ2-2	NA	CASSPFGRNTGELFF	TGTGCCAGCAGCCCATTTGGTAGAAACACCGGGGAGCTGTTTTTT
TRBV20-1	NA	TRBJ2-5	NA	CKILGLEETQYF	TGCAAGATACTGGGACTGGAGGAGACCCAGTACTTC
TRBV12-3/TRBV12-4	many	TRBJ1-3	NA	CASRVTVTRNTIYF	TGTGCCAGCAGGGTGACGGTGACCCGCAACACCATATATTTT
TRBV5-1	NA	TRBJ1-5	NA	CASSFLGGDNQPQHF	TGCGCCAGCAGCTTCTTGGGAGGGGACAATCAGCCCCAGCATTTT
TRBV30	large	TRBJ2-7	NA	CAWSFTTYEQYF	TGTGCCTGGAGTTTTACGACCTACGAGCAGTACTTC
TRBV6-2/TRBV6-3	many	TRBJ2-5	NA	CASLKRRWETQYF	TGTGCCAGCTTGAAGCGGAGATGGGAGACCCAGTACTTC